Listed here are 17 T cell receptor beta chains from one sample, sequenced in a study of CD8+ T cells in alopecia areata. TCR sequencing used cDNA made by reverse transcription of extracted RNA. Produced via immunoSEQ multiplex PCR; TCRdb's table is partial and in-frame only. The table includes about 150,000 clones, around 50% detected once. The input for sequencing was CD8+ T cells sorted from blood, taken at week 0. These TCRs come from a human donor with alopecia areata.

The CDR3 DNA reads as TGCGCCAGCAGCTTGACCGGAACAGGGACTAATTCACCCCTCCACTTT. It translates to CASSLTGTGTNSPLHF. This rearrangement joins TRBV5-1 to TRBJ1-6, with D possibly matching TRBD1 (6 bases). Trimming removed 1 base from V and 6 bases from J, with 14 bases in between. This CDR3 is built from 16 residues. Germline assignment: CDR1 SGHRS and CDR2 YFSETQ.

The chain couples TRBV11-1 to TRBJ1-1; the match to TRBD1 covers 8 bases. CDR3 length: 13 amino acids. CDR1 is SGHAT and CDR2 is FQDESV in the germline V gene (reference sequence). V dropped 3 bases and J dropped 6; count of bases not matched to a gene: 3. The CDR3 is CASSFSQGAEAFF. The CDR3 region has the DNA TGTGCCAGCAGCTTCTCACAGGGGGCTGAAGCTTTCTTT. Full variable domain (outside the CDR3, taken from reference TRBV11-1 and TRBJ1-1): EAEVAQSPRYKITEKSQAVAFWCDPISGHATLYWYRQILGQGPELLVQFQDESVVDDSQLPKDRFSAERLKGVDSTLKIQPAELGDSAMYLCASSFSQGAEAFFGQGTRLTVV.

V gene TRBV27 combines with J gene TRBJ2-3; 7 nucleotides match TRBD1. V lost 4 bases to trimming and J lost 2 bases; unmatched junction nucleotides: 6. The germline V gene has CDR1 MNHEY and CDR2 SMNVEV (reference sequence). The CDR3 totals 15 residues. The CDR3 reads CASSSGTAATDTQYF. The CDR3 bases are TGTGCCAGCAGTTCCGGGACAGCGGCCACAGATACGCAGTATTTT.

This chain connects TRBV29-1 to TRBJ1-2, with D possibly matching TRBD1 (6 bases). V shed 2 bases and J shed 4 bases, with 17 bases lying between them. This CDR3 has 15 residues. The germline CDR1 and CDR2 sequences are SQVTM and ANQGSEA. The CDR3 protein is CSVEKAGEAPYGYTF. CDR3 DNA sequence: TGCAGCGTTGAAAAAGCAGGGGAAGCCCCCTATGGCTACACCTTC.

V gene TRBV13 combines with J gene TRBJ1-1; no reliable D call. Trimming removed 5 bases from V and 8 bases from J, with 9 bases in between. CDR1 and CDR2 from the germline V gene are PRHDT and FYEKMQ (reference sequence). The CDR3 covers 11 residues. CDR3 sequence reads: CASSSAGEAFF. The CDR3 region has the DNA TGTGCCAGCAGCAGCGCAGGAGAAGCTTTCTTT. The whole variable domain, remainder taken from reference TRBV13 and TRBJ1-1, is AAGVIQSPRHLIKEKRETATLKCYPIPRHDTVYWYQQGPGQDPQFLISFYEKMQSDKGSIPDRFSAQQFSDYHSELNMSSLELGDSALYFCASSSAGEAFFGQGTRLTVV.

The sample holds one count of this clone. The chain uses TRBV25-1 and TRBJ2-1; D gene unclear. Germline V gene data show CDR1 as MGHDK and CDR2 as SYGVNS. Deletions cut 5 bases from V and 4 bases from J, with 9 bases between. The CDR3 has 13 residues. Here the CDR3 DNA reads TGTGCCAGCAGTCCAACGTCGTACAATGAGCAGTTCTTC. Protein: CASSPTSYNEQFF.

The J gene is TRBJ2-7, the V gene TRBV29-1; D possibly corresponds to TRBD1 (6 bases). V was trimmed by 6 bases and J by 0 bases, leaving 12 bases between them. This CDR3 is built from 13 residues. The germline V gene encodes CDR1 SQVTM and CDR2 ANQGSEA. As DNA, the CDR3 is TGCAGCGTCCGGGACATCCACTCCTACGAGCAGTACTTC. Protein product: CSVRDIHSYEQYF.

V usage is TRBV7-9 and J usage is TRBJ2-2, with a tentative D call TRBD1 (5 bases). V dropped 5 bases and J dropped 0 bases, with 13 bases sitting between them. The CDR3 has 16 amino acids. The germline gives CDR1 SEHNR, CDR2 FQNEAQ (reference sequence). CDR3: CASSPGEGANTGELFF. CDR3 nucleotides: TGTGCCAGCAGCCCGGGTGAAGGGGCGAACACCGGGGAGCTGTTTTTT.

The chain carries TRBV4-3 and TRBJ1-1; D call uncertain. Per germline, CDR1 LGHNA and CDR2 YSLEER. Trimming left V 2 bases short and J 0 bases short, with 7 bases between. The CDR3 sequence is 14 residues long. The DNA of the CDR3 is TGCGCCAGCAGCCAAAGCCGGATGAACACTGAAGCTTTCTTT. Protein sequence: CASSQSRMNTEAFF.

The chain couples TRBV7-6 to TRBJ1-5; D not certain. The germline CDR1 and CDR2 sequences are SGHVS and FNYEAQ. The V and J ends lost 2 bases and 4 bases respectively, with 6 bases between them. The CDR3 is 13 amino acids. In DNA, the CDR3 is TGTGCCAGCAGCTTACGCGGTAATCAGCCCCAGCATTTT. Its translation: CASSLRGNQPQHF.

In regard to this clone: Relative to the germline gene, one junction end is altered; a read error may explain this. V usage is TRBV2 and J usage is TRBJ2-1; D uncertain. The CDR3 runs to 12 residues. The germline V gene encodes CDR1 SNHLY and CDR2 FYNNEI. CDR3: CASSERHKEQFF. CDR3 sequence (DNA): TGTGCCAGCAGTGAAAGACACAAGGAGCAGTTCTTC. The full variable domain, with the rest looked up from reference TRBV2 and TRBJ2-1, is EPEVTQTPSHQVTQMGQEVILRCVPISNHLYFYWYRQILGQKVEFLVSFYNNEISEKSEIFDDQFSVERPDGSNFTLKIRSTKLEDSAMYFCASSERHKEQFFGPGTRLTVL.

V is TRBV16 and J is TRBJ1-1; 9 nucleotides align to TRBD1. Germline trimming cut 5 bases from V and 4 bases from J; bases unmatched to any gene: 8. Germline V lookup: CDR1 KGHSY, CDR2 FQNENV. The CDR3 is 15 amino acids. In DNA, the CDR3 is TGTGCCAGCAGCGAGAACAGGGGGCTGGGCACTGAAGCTTTCTTT. Encoded protein: CASSENRGLGTEAFF.

The rearrangement links TRBV6-4 to TRBJ2-3, with TRBD2 matching over 9 bases. The CDR3 runs to 16 residues. With 0 bases clipped from V and 1 base from J, the junction kept 2 bases outside the gene matches. Germline assignment: CDR1 MRHNA and CDR2 SNTAGT. The CDR3 bases are TGTGCCAGCAGTGACTCGATAGCGGGGGGCACAGATACGCAGTATTTT. This sequence encodes CASSDSIAGGTDTQYF.

The rearrangement joins TRBV10-3 to TRBJ2-7, with a weak D call TRBD1 (6 bases). This CDR3 is 15 amino acids long. Trimming took off 2 bases at V and 3 bases at J, with 14 bases between the two ends. Germline CDR1 and CDR2: ENHRY and SYGVKD. CDR3: CAISEDRTASYEQYF. As DNA, the CDR3 is TGTGCCATCAGTGAGGACAGGACAGCCAGCTACGAGCAGTACTTC.

CDR3 amino acids: CSVRDRDNYGYTF. The CDR3 DNA reads as TGCAGCGTACGGGACAGGGATAACTATGGCTACACCTTC. The chain joins TRBV29-1 to TRBJ1-2; 9 bases are a match to TRBD1. CDR1 SQVTM and CDR2 ANQGSEA come from the germline V gene. The CDR3 has 13 amino acids. V trimming: 6 bases; J trimming: 1 base; junction bases outside the gene matches: 3.

This clone has a handful of counts. DNA of the CDR3: TGTGCCAGCAGCTCTCCTCGGGGGGTTCGCGAGCAGTACTTC. Amino acid sequence: CASSSPRGVREQYF. The chain uses TRBV13 and TRBJ2-7, with 7 bases that match TRBD2. With 4 bases clipped from V and 6 bases from J, the junction kept 9 bases outside the gene matches. Germline V gene sequence: CDR1 PRHDT, CDR2 FYEKMQ (reference sequence). This CDR3 contains 14 residues.

About this clone itself: This specimen includes other DNA sequences encoding the same CDR3. The chain has TRBV30 and TRBJ2-7, with a weak D call TRBD1 (6 bases). From germline, CDR1 is GTSNPN and CDR2 SVGIG (reference sequence). V lost 0 bases and J lost 3, with 12 bases in between. The CDR3 has 14 amino acids. The CDR3 region is CAWSVGTGNYEQYF. The CDR3 DNA reads TGTGCCTGGAGTGTTGGCACAGGGAACTACGAGCAGTACTTC.